Detailed here is one T cell receptor (beta chain). The sample belongs to a study of blood T cell repertoires in COVID-19. Turning to the study itself: The study drew acute and convalescent COVID-19 samples from the United States, Italy and Spain. From T cells, B-cell-depleted T cells, or PBMCs came the material, which was cDNA or gDNA.

Trimming shortened V by 5 bases and J by 5 bases, and 25 bases separated the two germline ends. Germline values: CDR1 MNHEY, CDR2 SVGEGT. The CDR3 is made up of 17 amino acids. Authors' methods: Cell counts per sample came from amplifying reference gene primers. Assay used: immunoSEQ multiplex PCR; TCRdb lists only in-frame clones, some missing. The DNA gave D and trimming, while V, J and clone size come from that table. The data contain tens of thousands of clones, around 83% of them singletons. This sequence was found in a human donor with acute or convalescent COVID-19. The donor label of this sample is uncertain. The chain uses TRBV6-2 or TRBV6-3 and TRBJ2-7, with D possibly TRBD2 on 7 matching bases. Sample: peripheral blood. CDR3 protein: CASSPPLSWEGGHEQYF. The CDR3 DNA sequence: TGTGCCAGCAGTCCCCCCCTTTCGTGGGAGGGGGGCCACGAGCAGTACTTC.